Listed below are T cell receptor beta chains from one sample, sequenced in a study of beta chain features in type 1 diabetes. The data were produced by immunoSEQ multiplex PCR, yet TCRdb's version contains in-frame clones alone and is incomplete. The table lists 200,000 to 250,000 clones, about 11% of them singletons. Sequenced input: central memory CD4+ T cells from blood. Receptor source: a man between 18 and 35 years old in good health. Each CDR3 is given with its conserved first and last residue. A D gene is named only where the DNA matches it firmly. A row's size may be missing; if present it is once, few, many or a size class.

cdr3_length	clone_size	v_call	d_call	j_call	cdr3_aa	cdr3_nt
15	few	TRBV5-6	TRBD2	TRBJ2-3	CASSLGGTYTDTQYF	TGTGCCAGCAGTCTGGGGGGGACTTACACAGATACGCAGTATTTT
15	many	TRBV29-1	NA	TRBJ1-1	CSVSRGWGMNTEAFF	TGCAGCGTTAGCCGGGGCTGGGGGATGAACACTGAAGCTTTCTTT
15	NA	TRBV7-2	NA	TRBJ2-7	CASSLARPPAGEQYF	TGTGCCAGCAGCTTAGCGCGTCCCCCCGCTGGGGAGCAGTACTTC
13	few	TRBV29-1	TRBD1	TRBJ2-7	CSGEGQGSYEQYF	TGCAGCGGTGAGGGACAGGGGTCCTACGAGCAGTACTTC
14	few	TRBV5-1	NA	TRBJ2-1	CASSLQGTYNEQFF	TGCGCCAGCAGCTTGCAGGGGACCTACAATGAGCAGTTCTTC
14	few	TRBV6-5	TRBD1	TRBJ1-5	CASSTQGTEQPQHF	TGTGCCAGCAGCACACAGGGGACGGAACAGCCCCAGCATTTT
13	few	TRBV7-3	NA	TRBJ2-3	CASSFKGTDTQYF	TGTGCCAGCAGCTTCAAGGGCACAGATACGCAGTATTTT
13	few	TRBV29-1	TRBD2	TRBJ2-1	CSVWTSGYNEQFF	TGCAGCGTCTGGACTAGCGGGTACAATGAGCAGTTCTTC
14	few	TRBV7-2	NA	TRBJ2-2	CASSLALATGELFF	TGTGCCAGCAGCTTAGCGCTAGCCACCGGGGAGCTGTTTTTT
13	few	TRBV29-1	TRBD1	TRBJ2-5	CSVVRTGQETQYF	TGCAGCGTTGTCAGGACAGGGCAAGAGACCCAGTACTTC
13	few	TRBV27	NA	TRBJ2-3	CASSLERGDTQYF	TGTGCCAGCAGTTTAGAAAGGGGAGATACGCAGTATTTT
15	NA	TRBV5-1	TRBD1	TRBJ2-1	CASSSPDRADNEQFF	TGCGCCAGCAGCTCACCGGACAGGGCTGACAATGAGCAGTTCTTC
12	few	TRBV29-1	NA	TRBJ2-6	CSVTQGANVLTF	TGCAGCGTTACCCAGGGGGCCAACGTCCTGACTTTC
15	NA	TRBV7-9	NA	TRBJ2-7	CASRSSGTGSYEQYF	TGTGCCAGCAGGTCGTCCGGGACCGGCTCCTACGAGCAGTACTTC
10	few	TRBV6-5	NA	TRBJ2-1	CASSRDEQFF	TGTGCCAGCAGTAGGGATGAGCAGTTCTTC
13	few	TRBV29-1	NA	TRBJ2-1	CSVDRGKRNEQFF	TGCAGCGTTGACAGAGGAAAACGCAATGAGCAGTTCTTC
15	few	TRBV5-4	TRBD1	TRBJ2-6	CASSSPGQGVNVLTF	TGTGCCAGCAGCTCACCGGGACAGGGCGTCAACGTCCTGACTTTC
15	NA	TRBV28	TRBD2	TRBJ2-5	CASSPQAGGFETQYF	TGTGCCAGCAGTCCGCAAGCGGGAGGGTTTGAGACCCAGTACTTC
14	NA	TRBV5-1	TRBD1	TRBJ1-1	CASSLDRGPLGAFF	TGCGCCAGCAGCTTGGACAGGGGGCCCCTAGGAGCTTTCTTT
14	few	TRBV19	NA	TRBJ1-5	CASSLSQLNQPQHF	TGTGCCAGTAGTTTGAGTCAGCTCAATCAGCCCCAGCATTTT
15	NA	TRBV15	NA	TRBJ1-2	CATSRDGWEGRGYTF	TGTGCCACCAGCAGAGATGGCTGGGAGGGGCGCGGCTACACCTTC
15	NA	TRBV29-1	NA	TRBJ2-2	CSYRTGPVGAGELFF	TGCAGCTATCGGACCGGACCGGTGGGCGCCGGGGAGCTGTTTTTT
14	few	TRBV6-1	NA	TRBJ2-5	CAISRDAETETQYF	TGTGCCATCAGTCGGGACGCCGAGACAGAGACCCAGTACTTC
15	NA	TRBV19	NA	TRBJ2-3	CASSIRGSYTDTQYF	TGTGCCAGTAGTATTCGTGGCAGTTACACAGATACGCAGTATTTT
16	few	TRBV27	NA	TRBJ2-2	CASSRRGGQNTGELFF	TGTGCCAGCAGTCGCCGTGGAGGTCAGAACACCGGGGAGCTGTTTTTT
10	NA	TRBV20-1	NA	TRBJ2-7	CSATGYEQYF	TGCAGTGCTACAGGTTACGAGCAGTACTTC
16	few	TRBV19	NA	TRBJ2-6	CASSMGDSSGANVLTF	TGTGCCAGTAGTATGGGAGACAGCTCTGGGGCCAACGTCCTGACTTTC
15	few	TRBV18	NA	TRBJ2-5	CASSPPTRDRETQYF	TGTGCCAGCTCACCACCGACACGGGACCGGGAGACCCAGTACTTC
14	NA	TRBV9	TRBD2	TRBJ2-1	CASSVGTRNNEQFF	TGTGCCAGCAGCGTAGGGACTAGGAACAATGAGCAGTTCTTC
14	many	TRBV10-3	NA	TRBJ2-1	CAISAWETDNEQFF	TGTGCCATCAGTGCCTGGGAGACTGACAATGAGCAGTTCTTC
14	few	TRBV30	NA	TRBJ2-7	CAWSSDARGYEQYF	TGTGCCTGGAGTTCAGACGCGAGGGGCTACGAGCAGTACTTC
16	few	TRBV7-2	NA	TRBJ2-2	CASSPFGKGNTGELFF	TGTGCCAGCAGCCCCTTTGGGAAAGGGAACACCGGGGAGCTGTTTTTT
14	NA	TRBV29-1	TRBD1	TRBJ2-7	CSARDRERLGEQYF	TGCAGCGCCCGAGACAGGGAGAGGCTCGGCGAGCAGTACTTC
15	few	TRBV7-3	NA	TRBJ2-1	CASSLTSPSYNEQFF	TGTGCCAGCAGCCTTACTAGCCCTTCCTACAATGAGCAGTTCTTC
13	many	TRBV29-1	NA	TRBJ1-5	CSVETEPSQPQHF	TGCAGCGTTGAGACGGAGCCCTCTCAGCCCCAGCATTTT
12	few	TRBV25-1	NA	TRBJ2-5	CASTTPGETQYF	TGTGCCAGCACCACACCCGGGGAGACCCAGTACTTC
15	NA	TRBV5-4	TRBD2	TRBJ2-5	CASSFLVGGIETQYF	TGTGCCAGCAGCTTTTTGGTCGGGGGGATAGAGACCCAGTACTTC
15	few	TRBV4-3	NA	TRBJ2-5	CASSQDVGLRGEQYF	TGCGCCAGCAGCCAAGATGTCGGTCTGAGGGGGGAGCAGTACTTC
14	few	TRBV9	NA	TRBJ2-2	CASSVAGSTGELFF	TGTGCCAGCAGCGTGGCAGGGAGCACCGGGGAGCTGTTTTTT
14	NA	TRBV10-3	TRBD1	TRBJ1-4	CAISRDSGDEKLFF	TGTGCCATCAGTCGGGACAGCGGCGATGAAAAACTGTTTTTT
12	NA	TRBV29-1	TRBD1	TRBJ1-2	CSVGGQGFGYTF	TGCAGCGTCGGAGGACAGGGCTTTGGCTACACCTTC
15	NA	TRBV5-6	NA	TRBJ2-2	CASSLIWGQSGELFF	TGTGCCAGCAGCTTGATTTGGGGGCAGTCCGGGGAGCTGTTTTTT
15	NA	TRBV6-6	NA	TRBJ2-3	CASSYGAGDGDTQYF	TGTGCCAGCAGTTATGGGGCAGGGGATGGAGATACGCAGTATTTT